This T cell receptor (beta chain) was sequenced in a study of T cells in Graves' hyperthyroidism and ophthalmopathy. General study points: A 13 V-J signature model discriminated ophthalmopathy versus stable hyperthyroidism.

Fresh peripheral blood, approximately 9.6 ml, yielded the PBMCs. This clonotype was counted between two and nine times. Its specificity is unknown. RNA transcripts served as the template for amplifying TCR beta CDR3 regions. Using the HTBI primer set, a first-round RT-PCR was run on the TCR CDR3. TCRdb re-called the multiplex PCR reads through MiXCR, storing one row per CDR3 protein. The profile shows hundreds of thousands of distinct CDR3 sequences, roughly a sixth of them singletons. From germline, CDR1 is SGDLS and CDR2 YYNGEE. V lost 3 bases, J lost 3 bases, and 12 bases lay in between. The CDR3 is 14 residues long.

J is TRBJ1-2 and V is TRBV9; D is possibly TRBD1 (6 bases). The sequence derives from a woman aged 35 to 49 with Graves' ophthalmopathy. The source material was blood. The CDR3 here is CASSGIRGHYGYTF. The CDR3 DNA sequence: TGTGCCAGCAGCGGGATCAGGGGCCACTATGGCTACACCTTC.